The 20 T cell receptor beta chains listed next were all sequenced from one sample in a study of shared clonotypes between healthy human individuals (dated by TCRdb to the early 2020s). CD8 naive samples consisted of CD45RO-negative cells that were positively selected for CCR7, yielding a CD45RA+CCR7+ population without TemRA cells. The library came from the immunoSEQ multiplex PCR assay. TCRdb stores this immuneACCESS table with in-frame sequences only. Part of the clones is absent; in the studies checked, under half of the shortfall reflects unresolved V genes, and no reason is known for the rest. Recorded for this sample are around 1.9 million clones; 90% to 95% of them occurred a single time. The ten largest make up approximately 1.7% of the sample. Material: naive CD8+ T cells from PBMCs. The cell subset or site tag for this specimen amounts to: CD45RA+CCR7+. The receptor source for this set is a man aged 18 to 29 in good health. Some clones in this sample may be carry-over from other donors' samples.

In regard to this clone: This specimen includes other DNA sequences encoding the same CDR3. The chain has TRBV19 and TRBJ1-1; D is uncertain. The ends were cut back, 1 base at V and 0 bases at J, with 0 bases in the middle. The CDR3 has 12 residues. Per germline, CDR1 LNHDA and CDR2 SQIVND (reference sequence). The CDR3 DNA reads as TGTGCCAGTAGTATAGTGAACACTGAAGCTTTCTTT. It codes for CASSIVNTEAFF.

This chain connects TRBV4-3 to TRBJ2-1; 9 bases are a match to TRBD2. Germline loops: CDR1 LGHNA, CDR2 YSLEER. The V and J ends lost 1 base and 4 bases, in that order; junction bases with no gene match: 14. This CDR3 comprises 19 residues. DNA for the CDR3: TGCGCCAGCAGCCAAGGATATGGGGGGGGGACTAGCTCGTACAATGAGCAGTTCTTC. Its translation is CASSQGYGGGTSSYNEQFF.

The rearrangement uses TRBV18 and TRBJ2-1; D possibly corresponds to TRBD2 (5 bases). The CDR3 is 15 amino acids. Trimming removed 5 bases from V and 6 bases from J, with 17 bases in between. Germline V gene sequence: CDR1 KGHSH, CDR2 LQKENI. CDR3 in DNA: TGTGCCAGCTCATCTCCTGGGCAGGCGGGCAATGAGCAGTTCTTC. Translated: CASSSPGQAGNEQFF. Full variable domain (missing parts from reference TRBV18 and TRBJ2-1): NAGVMQNPRHLVRRRGQEARLRCSPMKGHSHVYWYRQLPEEGLKFMVYLQKENIIDESGMPKERFSAEFPKEGPSILRIQQVVRGDSAAYFCASSSPGQAGNEQFFGPGTRLTVL.

This clone was picked up a small number of times. This chain connects TRBV4-1 to TRBJ1-5; D unresolved. V was clipped by 3 bases and J by 9 bases, with 12 bases between them. CDR3 length equals 13 residues. Germline V lookup: CDR1 MGHRA, CDR2 YSYEKL. The CDR3 reads CASSHQESGPQHF. In nucleotides, the CDR3 is TGCGCCAGCAGCCACCAGGAGTCCGGGCCCCAGCATTTT.

This chain connects TRBV5-1 to TRBJ1-1; 7 bases map to TRBD1. CDR1 and CDR2 (germline): SGHRS, YFSETQ. V was pared by 6 bases and J by 4 bases, with 15 bases of the junction left unmatched. The CDR3 runs 16 residues. The CDR3 sequence is CASTRHNQGQFTEAFF. The CDR3 region has the DNA TGCGCCAGCACCCGCCACAATCAGGGACAGTTCACTGAAGCTTTCTTT. The full variable domain, with the rest looked up from reference TRBV5-1 and TRBJ1-1, is KAGVTQTPRYLIKTRGQQVTLSCSPISGHRSVSWYQQTPGQGLQFLFEYFSETQRNKGNFPGRFSGRQFSNSRSEMNVSTLELGDSALYLCASTRHNQGQFTEAFFGQGTRLTVV.

The chain uses TRBV7-6 and TRBJ2-5; the D gene is possibly TRBD2 (6 bases). This CDR3 spans 16 amino acids. Germline values: CDR1 SGHVS, CDR2 FNYEAQ. V gave up 1 base and J gave up 1 base, with 13 bases separating them. Written as DNA, the CDR3 is TGTGCCAGCAGCTTAGATTACCGGGAGATCCAAGAGACCCAGTACTTC. Its protein is CASSLDYREIQETQYF.

The chain has TRBV27 and TRBJ2-3; 7 bases match TRBD1. The CDR3 has 14 amino acids. The germline CDR1 and CDR2 sequences are MNHEY and SMNVEV (reference sequence). J lost 5 bases, V lost 6 bases, and 8 bases had no gene match. CDR3 in amino acids: CASRVGPGGDTQYF. The CDR3 nucleotides read TGTGCCAGCAGGGTGGGGCCAGGGGGAGATACGCAGTATTTT.

Concerning this clone itself: Germline is not matched at one junction end, which may reflect a read error. V is TRBV27 and J is TRBJ2-5; D gene uncertain. This CDR3 is 11 amino acids long. The germline V gene encodes CDR1 MNHEY and CDR2 SMNVEV (reference sequence). CDR3 residues: CASSFQGTQYF. The CDR3, as DNA: TGTGCCAGCAGTTTTCAAGGGACCCAGTACTTC.

The chain links TRBV30 to TRBJ2-7, with 10 bases matching TRBD1. CDR1 and CDR2 from the germline V gene are GTSNPN and SVGIG (reference sequence). V shed 0 bases and J 0 bases; nucleotides not matched to a gene: 11. The CDR3 spans 18 residues. For the CDR3, the DNA is TGTGCCTGGAGTGTACTTGGTTCGGGACAGGGGAACTCCTACGAGCAGTACTTC. The encoded protein is CAWSVLGSGQGNSYEQYF. The full variable domain, its missing parts supplied by reference TRBV30 and TRBJ2-7, is SQTIHQWPATLVQPVGSPLSLECTVEGTSNPNLYWYRQAAGRGLQLLFYSVGIGQISSEVPQNLSASRPQDRQFILSSKKLLLSDSGFYLCAWSVLGSGQGNSYEQYFGPGTRLTVT.

This clone is a singleton in its sample. The chain combines TRBV29-1 with TRBJ1-2; possibly TRBD1 for D (6 bases). The length of the CDR3 is 16 residues. The germline V gene encodes CDR1 SQVTM and CDR2 ANQGSEA. Trimming removed 5 bases from V and 2 bases from J, with 21 bases in between. The DNA for the CDR3 is TGCAGCGTTCGTAGTACAGGGACGGCGGGGAACTATGGCTACACCTTC. Its protein product is CSVRSTGTAGNYGYTF.

The rearrangement joins TRBV2 to TRBJ2-2; weak D call: TRBD2 (5 bases). The CDR3 consists of 14 residues. CDR1 and CDR2 (germline): SNHLY, FYNNEI. V dropped 1 base and J dropped 4 bases, with 7 bases sitting between them. The CDR3 sequence is CASSEGGSTGELFF. The DNA of the CDR3 is TGTGCCAGCAGTGAAGGAGGGTCCACCGGGGAGCTGTTTTTT. Using reference TRBV2 and TRBJ2-2 for the parts outside the CDR3, the full variable domain is EPEVTQTPSHQVTQMGQEVILRCVPISNHLYFYWYRQILGQKVEFLVSFYNNEISEKSEIFDDQFSVERPDGSNFTLKIRSTKLEDSAMYFCASSEGGSTGELFFGEGSRLTVL.

This clone was picked up one time. The genes are TRBV13 and TRBJ2-3; the match to TRBD1 covers 7 bases. Germline CDR1 reads PRHDT; CDR2 reads FYEKMQ (reference sequence). Germline trimming cut 1 base from V and 4 bases from J; bases unmatched to any gene: 5. The CDR3 has 15 residues. The CDR3 bases are TGTGCCAGCAGCTTAGAACAGGGGCGTCCAGATACGCAGTATTTT. It translates to CASSLEQGRPDTQYF.

The chain is built from TRBV19 and TRBJ2-3; D is undetermined. V shed 5 bases and J shed 1 base, with 7 bases lying between them. The germline V gene encodes CDR1 LNHDA and CDR2 SQIVND (reference sequence). There are 13 residues in the CDR3. CDR3 coding DNA: TGTGCCAGTAGTTTTTCCGGCACAGATACGCAGTATTTT. Residues: CASSFSGTDTQYF.

The chain uses TRBV7-9 and TRBJ1-2; 8 bases line up with TRBD1. The trim removed 5 bases at V and 8 bases at J, leaving 10 bases unmatched. CDR3 size: 14 residues. CDR1 SEHNR and CDR2 FQNEAQ come from the germline V gene (reference sequence). In DNA form, the CDR3 reads TGTGCCAGCAGCACGACAGGGGACCCACGGGGCTACACCTTC. Residues: CASSTTGDPRGYTF.

In regard to this clone: This sample includes further DNA sequences coding for the same CDR3. The V and J genes are TRBV9 and TRBJ2-7, with D unresolved. The length of the CDR3 is 14 residues. The V end was cut by 0 bases, the J end by 2 bases, with 9 bases between. CDR1 and CDR2 from the germline V gene are SGDLS and YYNGEE. The CDR3 is CASSVGIGTYEQYF. CDR3 DNA: TGTGCCAGCAGCGTAGGCATAGGGACCTACGAGCAGTACTTC.

The chain recombines TRBV29-1 with TRBJ1-2; 7 nucleotides align to TRBD1. The CDR3 consists of 12 residues. Germline lookup yields CDR1 SQVTM and CDR2 ANQGSEA. V lost 4 bases and J lost 7; bases outside the gene matches: 6. This CDR3 is CSVVTGVGGYTF. For the CDR3, the DNA is TGCAGCGTTGTTACAGGGGTGGGTGGCTACACCTTC. The whole variable domain, filled in from reference TRBV29-1 and TRBJ1-2, reads SAVISQKPSRDICQRGTSLTIQCQVDSQVTMMFWYRQQPGQSLTLIATANQGSEATYESGFVIDKFPISRPNLTFSTLTVSNMSPEDSSIYLCSVVTGVGGYTFGSGTRLTVV.

As for this clone: This sample also contains other DNA sequences that code for the same CDR3. The CDR3 DNA reads as TGTGCCAGTAGTACAGACAGGGACGAGCAGTACTTC. It specifies CASSTDRDEQYF. This chain joins TRBV19 and TRBJ2-7; 7 nucleotides line up with TRBD1. The ends lost 4 bases at V and 5 bases at J; junction bases unmatched: 2. This CDR3 region has 12 residues. The germline V gene encodes CDR1 LNHDA and CDR2 SQIVND (reference sequence).

The rearrangement links TRBV15 to TRBJ2-1; 7 bases fit TRBD2. Per germline, CDR1 LNHNV and CDR2 YYDKDF (reference sequence). This CDR3 contains 16 residues. J lost 2 bases, V lost 1 base, and 5 bases had no gene match. The CDR3 loop is CATSRARTRAYNEQFF. CDR3 nucleotide sequence: TGTGCCACCAGCAGAGCGCGGACTAGAGCCTACAATGAGCAGTTCTTC.

V and J are TRBV7-2 and TRBJ1-1, with 8 positions matching TRBD1. The length of the CDR3 is 14 residues. In germline, CDR1 is SGHTA, CDR2 FQGNSA. V shed 5 bases and J 5 bases; nucleotides not matched to a gene: 7. In nucleotides, the CDR3 is TGTGCCAGCAGCGCCCGACAGGGGAAAACTGAAGCTTTCTTT. Translated, it gives CASSARQGKTEAFF. Together with reference TRBV7-2 and TRBJ1-1, the CDR3 gives the full variable domain: GAGVSQSPSNKVTEKGKDVELRCDPISGHTALYWYRQSLGQGLEFLIYFQGNSAPDKSGLPSDRFSAERTGGSVSTLTIQRTQQEDSAVYLCASSARQGKTEAFFGQGTRLTVV.

This rearrangement joins TRBV9 to TRBJ2-1; D remains ambiguous. The CDR3 is made up of 16 amino acids. The V and J ends lost 3 bases and 6 bases respectively, with 19 bases between them. Germline CDR1 is SGDLS and CDR2 is YYNGEE. The CDR3 DNA follows: TGTGCCAGCAGCGGCCTAATTAGAAGCGCCCTCAATGAGCAGTTCTTC. Residues: CASSGLIRSALNEQFF.